This TCR beta chain was captured by sequencing in a study of blood T cell repertoires in COVID-19. Across the whole study: PBMCs, B-cell-depleted T cells, or T cells provided the cDNA or gDNA that made up the material.

As originally analysed: The assay estimated nucleated cells by amplifying reference gene primers. Here immunoSEQ multiplex PCR was the method, and the copy in TCRdb shows in-frame clones only, minus some. D and trimming were read from the DNA, whereas the V and J calls and clone size are those reported in that table. The sample carries 350,000 to 450,000 clones, around 85% recorded once. CDR3 length: 15 amino acids. CDR1 is SGHRS and CDR2 is YFSETQ in the germline V gene. V lost 0 bases to trimming and J lost 3 bases, with 13 bases between them. The chain links TRBV5-1 to TRBJ2-7, with D possibly TRBD1 on 5 matching bases. Sequenced sample: peripheral blood. The TCR was taken from a young woman with acute or convalescent COVID-19. The CDR3 DNA reads TGCGCCAGCAGCTTGGAAGGACAAAATTTCTACGAGCAGTACTTC. Translation gives CASSLEGQNFYEQYF. The full variable domain, in which reference TRBV5-1 and TRBJ2-7 provide the parts outside the CDR3, is KAGVTQTPRYLIKTRGQQVTLSCSPISGHRSVSWYQQTPGQGLQFLFEYFSETQRNKGNFPGRFSGRQFSNSRSEMNVSTLELGDSALYLCASSLEGQNFYEQYFGPGTRLTVT.